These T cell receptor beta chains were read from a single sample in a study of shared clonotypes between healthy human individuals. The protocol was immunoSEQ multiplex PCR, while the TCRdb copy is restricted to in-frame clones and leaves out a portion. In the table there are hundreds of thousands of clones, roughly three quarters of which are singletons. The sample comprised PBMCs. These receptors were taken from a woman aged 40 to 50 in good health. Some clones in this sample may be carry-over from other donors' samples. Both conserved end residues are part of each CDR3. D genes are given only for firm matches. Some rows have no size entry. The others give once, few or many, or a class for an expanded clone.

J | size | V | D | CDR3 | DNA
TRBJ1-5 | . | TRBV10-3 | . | CAISAGTKNQPQHF | TGTGCCATCAGTGCGGGGACAAAAAATCAGCCCCAGCATTTT
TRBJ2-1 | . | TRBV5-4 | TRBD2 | CASSLGFSSGILNEQFF | TGTGCCAGCAGCTTGGGGTTTTCTAGCGGGATTCTCAATGAGCAGTTCTTC
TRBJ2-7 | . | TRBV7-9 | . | CASSLQRNYEQYF | TGTGCCAGCAGCTTACAAAGGAACTACGAGCAGTACTTC
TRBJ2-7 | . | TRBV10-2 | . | CASRQGSYEQYF | TGCGCCAGCAGGCAGGGATCCTACGAGCAGTACTTC
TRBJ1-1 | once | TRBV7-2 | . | CASSWGGRGTEAFF | TGTGCCAGCAGCTGGGGAGGGAGGGGGACTGAAGCTTTCTTT
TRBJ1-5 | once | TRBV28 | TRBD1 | CASSPLPKQGVVRDQPQHF | TGTGCCAGCAGTCCACTACCGAAACAGGGGGTGGTCCGAGATCAGCCCCAGCATTTT
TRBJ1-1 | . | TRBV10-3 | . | CAISESKGSTEAFF | TGTGCCATCAGTGAGTCAAAAGGCAGCACTGAAGCTTTCTTT
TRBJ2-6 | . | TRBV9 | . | CASSVAVWGRRANVLTF | TGTGCCAGCAGCGTAGCGGTATGGGGGCGTAGGGCCAACGTCCTGACTTTC
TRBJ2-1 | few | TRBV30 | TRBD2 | CAWSVLSGTNEQFF | TGTGCCTGGAGTGTACTAAGCGGGACCAATGAGCAGTTCTTC
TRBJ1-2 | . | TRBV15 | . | CATSRDLGRGYTF | TGTGCCACCAGCAGAGATCTAGGGAGAGGCTACACCTTC
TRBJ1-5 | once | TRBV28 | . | CASRGPETNQPQHF | TGTGCCAGCAGAGGGCCGGAGACCAATCAGCCCCAGCATTTT
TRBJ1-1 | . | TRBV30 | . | CAWSPTGENTEAFF | TGTGCCTGGAGTCCCACCGGGGAGAACACTGAAGCTTTCTTT
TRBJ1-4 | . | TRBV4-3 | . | CASSRMNGQNSNEKLFF | TGCGCCAGCAGCCGAATGAACGGACAGAACTCTAATGAAAAACTGTTTTTT
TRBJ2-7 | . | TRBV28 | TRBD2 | CASSPPGTTSYEQYF | TGTGCCAGCAGTCCTCCCGGGACTACCAGCTACGAGCAGTACTTC
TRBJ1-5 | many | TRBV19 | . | CASSEQGSQPQHF | TGTGCCAGTAGTGAACAGGGAAGTCAGCCCCAGCATTTT
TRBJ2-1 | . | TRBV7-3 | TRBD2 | CASSYGLAGGRNEQFF | TGTGCCAGCAGCTATGGACTAGCGGGAGGGCGAAATGAGCAGTTCTTC
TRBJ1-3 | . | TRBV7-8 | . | CASSRAGGAGGNTIYF | TGTGCCAGCAGCCGGGCGGGGGGCGCAGGTGGAAACACCATATATTTT
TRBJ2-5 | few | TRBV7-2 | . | CASSSNQGRGETQYF | TGTGCCAGCAGCTCGAACCAGGGGAGGGGAGAGACCCAGTACTTC
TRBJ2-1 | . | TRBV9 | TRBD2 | CASSAGLVGPNEQFF | TGTGCCAGCAGCGCGGGACTAGTGGGGCCAAATGAGCAGTTCTTC
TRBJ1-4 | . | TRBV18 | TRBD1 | CASSQQGQGRSEKLFF | TGTGCCAGCTCACAACAGGGACAGGGGAGAAGTGAAAAACTGTTTTTT
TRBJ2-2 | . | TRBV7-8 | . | CASSLVLRAGELFF | TGTGCCAGCAGCTTAGTACTCCGTGCCGGGGAGCTGTTTTTT
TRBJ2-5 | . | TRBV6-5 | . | CASSSGRGGTQYF | TGTGCCAGCAGTTCGGGCAGGGGAGGGACCCAGTACTTC
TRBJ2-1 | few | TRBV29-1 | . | CSVERGGEQFF | TGCAGCGTTGAAAGAGGGGGTGAGCAGTTCTTC
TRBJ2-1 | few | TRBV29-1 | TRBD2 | CSVEVSASGRGGFF | TGCAGCGTTGAAGTTAGCGCTAGCGGGAGAGGGGGGTTCTTC
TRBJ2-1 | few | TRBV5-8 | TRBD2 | CASSQGLAGVAEQFF | TGTGCCAGCAGCCAAGGACTAGCGGGAGTTGCTGAGCAGTTCTTC